Shown below are 7 T cell receptor beta chains from a single sample sequenced in a study of OX40 agonist ivuxolimab in advanced cancers. Assay: immunoSEQ multiplex PCR; the TCRdb copy retains only in-frame clones and omits some. The sample contains 42,000 or so clones, 70% to 90% of which appear only once. The sequences come from CD4+ or CD8+ T cells sorted from blood, collected in a trial of the OX40 agonist ivuxolimab. The source is an adult with an advanced solid tumor such as melanoma, head and neck, liver or kidney cancer.

This clone was recorded once. This chain connects TRBV9 to TRBJ2-7; TRBD1 matches 7 bases. CDR3 length: 15 residues. Per the germline V gene, CDR1 is SGDLS and CDR2 is YYNGEE. V lost 4 bases and J lost 4; bases outside the gene matches: 11. The CDR3 sequence is CASSPRTGVGYEQYF. CDR3 coding DNA: TGTGCCAGCAGCCCCCGGACAGGCGTGGGTTACGAGCAGTACTTC.

The chain is built from TRBV4-3 and TRBJ1-1; 7 bases agree with TRBD1. The germline V gene has CDR1 LGHNA and CDR2 YSLEER. This CDR3 contains 15 residues. The V and J ends lost 0 bases and 1 base, in that order; junction bases with no gene match: 2. CDR3 loop: CASSQDSGGNTEAFF. CDR3 DNA: TGCGCCAGCAGCCAAGACTCAGGGGGGAACACTGAAGCTTTCTTT.

The chain couples TRBV18 to TRBJ1-1; D is perhaps TRBD1 (6 bases). V was cut by 7 bases and J by 5 bases, with 11 bases left in between. CDR3 length: 12 residues. Germline V gene data show CDR1 as KGHSH and CDR2 as LQKENI. The CDR3 spells CASFLQGTEAFF. The DNA of the CDR3 is TGTGCCAGCTTTCTACAGGGAACTGAAGCTTTCTTT.

CDR3 sequence (DNA): TGTGCCAGCGGCCCTTCGACTAGCGGTACTCAAAATACGCAGTATTTT. Translating gives CASGPSTSGTQNTQYF. The chain uses TRBV28 and TRBJ2-3; 9 positions match TRBD2. Per germline, CDR1 MDHEN and CDR2 SYDVKM. V was pared by 8 bases and J by 7 bases, with 16 bases of the junction left unmatched. This CDR3 is 16 amino acids long.

The rearrangement uses TRBV15 and TRBJ2-5, with D perhaps TRBD2 (5 bases). The CDR3 has 15 amino acids. The V gene's germline CDR1 is LNHNV and CDR2 YYDKDF (reference sequence). V was clipped by 3 bases and J by 1 base, with 12 bases between them. This CDR3 is CATSSKGGPQETQYF. CDR3 sequence (DNA): TGTGCCACCAGCAGCAAAGGAGGCCCCCAAGAGACCCAGTACTTC.

The rearrangement links TRBV9 to TRBJ1-4; 8 bases agree with TRBD1. This CDR3 is 15 amino acids long. Germline V gene sequence: CDR1 SGDLS, CDR2 YYNGEE. Germline trimming cut 0 bases from V and 4 bases from J; bases unmatched to any gene: 2. CDR3 amino acids: CASSVEDRVNEKLFF. The CDR3 nucleotides read TGTGCCAGCAGCGTAGAGGACAGGGTTAATGAAAAACTGTTTTTT.

The chain uses TRBV7-9 and TRBJ1-2, with 7 bases identical to TRBD1. The CDR3 extends over 15 amino acids. In germline, CDR1 is SEHNR, CDR2 FQNEAQ (reference sequence). J gave up 8 bases and V 1 base, and 10 bases lay outside the gene matches. CDR3 in DNA: TGTGCCAGCAGCTTAGGGGACAGTAAGTCGAGGGGCTACACCTTC. Translation: CASSLGDSKSRGYTF.